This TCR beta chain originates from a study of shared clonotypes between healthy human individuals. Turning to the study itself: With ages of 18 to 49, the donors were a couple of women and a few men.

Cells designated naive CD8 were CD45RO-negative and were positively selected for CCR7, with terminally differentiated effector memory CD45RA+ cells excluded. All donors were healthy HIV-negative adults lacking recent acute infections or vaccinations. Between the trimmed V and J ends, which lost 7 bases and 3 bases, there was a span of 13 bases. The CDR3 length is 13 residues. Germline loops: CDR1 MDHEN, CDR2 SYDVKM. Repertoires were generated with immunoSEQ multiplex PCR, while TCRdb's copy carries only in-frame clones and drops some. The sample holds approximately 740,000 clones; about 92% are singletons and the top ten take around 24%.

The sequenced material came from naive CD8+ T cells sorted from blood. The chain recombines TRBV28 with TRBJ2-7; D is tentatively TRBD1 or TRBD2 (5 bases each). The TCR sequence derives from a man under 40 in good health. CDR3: CASTRDGGYEQYF. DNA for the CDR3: TGTGCCAGCACCCGGGACGGAGGCTACGAGCAGTACTTC.